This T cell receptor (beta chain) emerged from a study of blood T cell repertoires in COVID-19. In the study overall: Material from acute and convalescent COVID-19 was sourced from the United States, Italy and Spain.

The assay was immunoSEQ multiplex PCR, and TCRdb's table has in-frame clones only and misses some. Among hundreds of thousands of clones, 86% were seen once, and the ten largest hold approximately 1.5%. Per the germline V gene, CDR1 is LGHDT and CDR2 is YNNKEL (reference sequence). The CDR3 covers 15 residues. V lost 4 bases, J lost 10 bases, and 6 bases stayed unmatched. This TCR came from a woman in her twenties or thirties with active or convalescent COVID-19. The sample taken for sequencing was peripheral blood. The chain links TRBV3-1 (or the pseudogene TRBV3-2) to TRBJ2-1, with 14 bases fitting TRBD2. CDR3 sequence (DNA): TGTGCCAGCAGCCGTCGACTAGCGGGGGGGCGAGAGCAGTTCTTC. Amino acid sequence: CASSRRLAGGREQFF.